These T cell receptor beta chains were read from a single sample in a study of OX40 agonist ivuxolimab in advanced cancers. Method: immunoSEQ multiplex PCR; TCRdb's copy keeps in-frame clones and lacks some. Among 45,000 to 65,000 clones listed, around nine tenths were seen once. This sample comprised CD4+ or CD8+ T cells sorted from blood, obtained in a trial of the OX40 agonist ivuxolimab. Every receptor here comes from an adult with an advanced solid tumor such as melanoma, head and neck, liver or kidney cancer. CDR3s include the opening cysteine and the closing phenylalanine or tryptophan. Fields, in order: CDR3 length, D gene, clone size, J gene, V gene, CDR3 protein, CDR3 DNA. D genes are given only for firm matches. Rows may omit the clone size; those that give it use once, few, many or a size class.

length: 14; D: TRBD2; size: many; J: TRBJ2-1; V: TRBV5-1; CDR3: CASSWTSPDNEQFF; DNA: TGCGCCAGCAGCTGGACTAGCCCCGACAATGAGCAGTTCTTC
length: 17; D: TRBD2; size: -; J: TRBJ2-5; V: TRBV7-9; CDR3: CASSPVTSGGVHETQYF; DNA: TGTGCCAGCAGCCCTGTGACTAGCGGGGGGGTTCACGAGACCCAGTACTTC
length: 12; D: -; size: -; J: TRBJ2-3; V: TRBV11-2; CDR3: CASSPWGDTQYF; DNA: TGTGCCAGCAGCCCCTGGGGAGATACGCAGTATTTT
length: 15; D: -; size: -; J: TRBJ1-2; V: TRBV25-1; CDR3: CASSERGREGYGYTF; DNA: TGTGCCAGCAGTGAAAGGGGTAGGGAAGGGTATGGCTACACCTTC
length: 15; D: -; size: -; J: TRBJ2-2; V: TRBV7-2; CDR3: CASSLDRTNTGELFF; DNA: TGTGCCAGCAGCCTAGATCGGACGAACACCGGGGAGCTGTTTTTT
length: 16; D: -; size: -; J: TRBJ2-7; V: TRBV4-3; CDR3: CASSQGPDRASNEQYF; DNA: TGCGCCAGCAGCCAAGGCCCGGACAGAGCGTCCAACGAGCAGTACTTC
length: 15; D: -; size: -; J: TRBJ1-1; V: TRBV10-2; CDR3: CASSEGTGMNTEAFF; DNA: TGCGCCAGCAGTGAGGGAACAGGGATGAACACTGAAGCTTTCTTT
length: 16; D: TRBD1; size: few; J: TRBJ2-7; V: TRBV4-3; CDR3: CASSFSGTGESYEQYF; DNA: TGCGCCAGCAGCTTTTCCGGGACAGGGGAGTCCTACGAGCAGTACTTC
length: 13; D: TRBD1; size: -; J: TRBJ2-7; V: TRBV30; CDR3: CAWGTGDSYEQYF; DNA: TGTGCCTGGGGGACAGGGGACTCCTACGAGCAGTACTTC
length: 16; D: -; size: -; J: TRBJ1-5; V: TRBV19; CDR3: CASSIDDGALNQPQHF; DNA: TGTGCCAGTAGTATAGATGACGGGGCACTAAATCAGCCCCAGCATTTT
length: 15; D: -; size: -; J: TRBJ2-3; V: TRBV9; CDR3: CASSVGGGPTDTQYF; DNA: TGTGCCAGCAGCGTAGGCGGGGGCCCCACAGATACGCAGTATTTT
length: 15; D: TRBD1; size: -; J: TRBJ2-7; V: TRBV4-2; CDR3: CASSLSTGAKTEQYF; DNA: TGTGCCAGCAGCCTGTCGACAGGGGCGAAAACCGAGCAGTACTTC
length: 17; D: TRBD2; size: -; J: TRBJ2-1; V: TRBV4-3; CDR3: CASSQDPASGIYNEQFF; DNA: TGCGCCAGCAGCCAAGATCCGGCTAGCGGGATCTACAATGAGCAGTTCTTC
length: 14; D: -; size: -; J: TRBJ2-7; V: TRBV11-2; CDR3: CASSLVDASYEQYF; DNA: TGTGCCAGCAGCTTAGTAGACGCCTCCTACGAGCAGTACTTC
length: 15; D: TRBD1; size: -; J: TRBJ1-1; V: TRBV7-8; CDR3: CASSPSRAGGTEAFF; DNA: TGTGCCAGCAGCCCCAGTCGGGCAGGGGGAACTGAAGCTTTCTTT
length: 12; D: -; size: few; J: TRBJ2-7; V: TRBV9; CDR3: CASSVAGLEQYF; DNA: TGTGCCAGCAGCGTAGCGGGGCTCGAGCAGTACTTC
length: 14; D: -; size: -; J: TRBJ1-3; V: TRBV7-8; CDR3: CASSLPGAGNTIYF; DNA: TGTGCCAGCAGCCTCCCAGGGGCTGGAAACACCATATATTTT
length: 15; D: -; size: -; J: TRBJ2-5; V: TRBV6-5; CDR3: CASSYEQGNQETQYF; DNA: TGTGCCAGCAGTTACGAACAGGGAAACCAAGAGACCCAGTACTTC
length: 14; D: TRBD1; size: -; J: TRBJ2-7; V: TRBV18; CDR3: CASSLGQGTYEQYF; DNA: TGTGCCAGCTCACTGGGACAGGGAACCTACGAGCAGTACTTC
length: 10; D: -; size: -; J: TRBJ2-3; V: TRBV11-2; CDR3: CASSLITQYF; DNA: TGTGCCAGCAGCTTAATAACGCAGTATTTT
length: 13; D: -; size: once; J: TRBJ1-1; V: TRBV5-1; CDR3: CASSLERNTEAFF; DNA: TGCGCCAGTAGCTTGGAAAGGAACACTGAAGCTTTCTTT
length: 15; D: -; size: -; J: TRBJ2-1; V: TRBV6-5; CDR3: CASSYSITGDNEQFF; DNA: TGTGCCAGCAGTTACTCGATCACGGGCGACAATGAGCAGTTCTTC